The entry that follows covers one T cell receptor (beta chain) sequence. Antigen specificity is unknown. The CDR3 spans 15 residues. Germline CDR1 is SGHDN and CDR2 is FVKESK. This sample was included in a study of T cells expressing NK-cell markers. Study-level information: Eight donors were sequenced, of whom seven were HCMV-seropositive, while the remaining one was HCMV-seronegative.

5'RACE template switching built TCR beta cDNA with unique molecular identifiers. TCRdb processed the 5' RACE reads again and assigns one entry to each CDR3 protein, with no DNA. Its clone listing holds roughly 180,000 distinct CDR3 sequences. General observations from the study: The contribution of dominant NKG2C+ clonotypes to CD8+ T cells in about six donors was about 1.0-7.5%.

The rearrangement links TRBV14 to TRBJ1-3. This sequence was found in a woman aged 18 to 75 in good health. Sequences were obtained from blood T cells: a sorted CD56 or NKG2C T cell subset, CD4+ or CD8+ T cells, or bulk PBMC T cells (not recorded which). This CDR3 reads CASSGTQGFGNTIYF.